This TCR beta chain was captured by sequencing in a study of cytomegalovirus exposure and HLA in healthy donors. This clone was observed once. This CDR3 is built from 16 residues. Germline CDR1 ENHRY, CDR2 SYGVKD. The V end lost 0 bases, the J end lost 7 bases, and 18 bases lay between the germline ends. The primer mix had 60 Vbeta and 13 Jbeta primers. The method was immunoSEQ multiplex PCR; TCRdb's version includes in-frame clones alone and lacks a portion of them. In the table there are approximately 110,000 clones, 60% to 80% of which are singletons. Sequences were obtained from PBMCs. This chain joins TRBV10-3 and TRBJ2-5; D is perhaps TRBD2 (6 bases). This TCR derives from a man between 18 and 29 years old in good health and CMV-seropositive. As DNA, the CDR3 is TGTGCCATCAGTGAGTCGAGCCAGGGAGGCGAAGGGACCCAGTACTTC. It translates to CAISESSQGGEGTQYF.